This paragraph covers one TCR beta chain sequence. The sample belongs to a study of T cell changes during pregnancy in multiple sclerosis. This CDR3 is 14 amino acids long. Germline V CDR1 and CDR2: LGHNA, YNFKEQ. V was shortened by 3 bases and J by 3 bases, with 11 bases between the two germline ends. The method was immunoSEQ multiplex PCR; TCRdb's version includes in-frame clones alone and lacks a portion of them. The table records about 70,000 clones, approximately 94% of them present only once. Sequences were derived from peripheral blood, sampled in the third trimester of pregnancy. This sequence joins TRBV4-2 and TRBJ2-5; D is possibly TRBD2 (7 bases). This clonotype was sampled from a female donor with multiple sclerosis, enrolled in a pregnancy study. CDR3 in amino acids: CASSQLGGEETQYF. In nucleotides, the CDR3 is TGTGCCAGCAGCCAGTTAGGGGGGGAAGAGACCCAGTACTTC.